The 24 T cell receptor beta chains reported below all come from one sample, sequenced in a study of T cell repertoires in cytomegalovirus infection. TCRdb re-called the reads through MiXCR, storing one row per CDR3 protein. The profile shows 350,000 to 450,000 distinct CDR3 sequences, about a sixth of them singletons. Sequenced sample: PBMCs. The receptors were gathered from a human donor in good health (CMV status not recorded). Some clones in this sample may be carry-over from other donors' samples.

There are a few counts of this clonotype. CDR3 in DNA: TGTGCCAGCAGCTTGGGCAGGGTCGATGAGCAGTTCTTC. Encoded protein: CASSLGRVDEQFF. The chain recombines TRBV5-6 with TRBJ2-1, with D maybe TRBD1 (5 bases). V was trimmed by 0 bases and J by 8 bases, leaving 9 bases between them. Looked up from germline, CDR1 is SGHDT and CDR2 is YYEEEE. The CDR3 totals 13 residues.

J is TRBJ1-1 and V is TRBV20-1, with 8 nucleotides matching TRBD1. V was pared by 3 bases and J by 4 bases, with 13 bases of the junction left unmatched. Germline CDR1 reads DFQATT; CDR2 reads SNEGSKA (reference sequence). The CDR3 totals 16 residues. The CDR3 sequence: CSASPSNRGEATEAFF. The CDR3 DNA follows: TGCAGTGCTAGTCCCTCGAACAGGGGGGAGGCCACTGAAGCTTTCTTT.

This clonotype appeared a few times. The chain carries TRBV5-5 and TRBJ1-3; TRBD1 matches 7 bases. After removal of 2 bases from V and 0 bases from J, the junction contained 2 bases not matched to a gene. Germline loops: CDR1 SGHKS, CDR2 YYEKEE (reference sequence). The CDR3 has 15 residues. The CDR3 here is CASSFGQASGNTIYF. The CDR3 bases are TGTGCCAGCAGCTTCGGACAGGCCTCTGGAAACACCATATATTTT. Together with reference TRBV5-5 and TRBJ1-3, the CDR3 gives the full variable domain: DAGVTQSPTHLIKTRGQQVTLRCSPISGHKSVSWYQQVLGQGPQFIFQYYEKEERGRGNFPDRFSARQFPNYSSELNVNALLLGDSALYLCASSFGQASGNTIYFGEGSWLTVV.

This clonotype has a handful of counts. The gene calls are TRBV7-9 and TRBJ1-5, with D possibly TRBD1 on 6 matching bases. Trimming stripped 5 bases from V and 6 bases from J, with 20 bases between. CDR1 is SEHNR and CDR2 is FQNEAQ in the germline V gene (reference sequence). This CDR3 is 16 amino acids long. The CDR3 sequence: CASSQQPGGAGQPQHF. Written as DNA, the CDR3 is TGTGCCAGCAGCCAACAACCGGGGGGGGCGGGTCAGCCCCAGCATTTT.

There are many counts of this clonotype. The chain joins TRBV7-2 to TRBJ1-2; D gene ambiguous. The V gene lost 4 bases and the J gene lost 3 bases, with 12 bases spanning the gap. The germline V gene has CDR1 SGHTA and CDR2 FQGNSA. This CDR3 is built from 14 residues. In DNA form, the CDR3 reads TGTGCCAGCAGCTCCCCGAGGGATGACTATGGCTACACCTTC. Translated: CASSSPRDDYGYTF.

This clonotype was observed at least ten times. The chain employs TRBV6-2 or TRBV6-3 and TRBJ2-1; no clear D. From germline, CDR1 is MNHEY and CDR2 SVGEGT. V lost 3 bases to trimming and J lost 0 bases, with 9 bases between them. The CDR3 sequence is 15 residues long. For the CDR3, the DNA is TGTGCCAGCAGTTATAGGCGGAGCTCCTACAATGAGCAGTTCTTC. Protein product: CASSYRRSSYNEQFF.

The chain carries TRBV20-1 and TRBJ2-3, with 7 bases lining up with TRBD2. The CDR3 is 11 amino acids. CDR1 is DFQATT, CDR2 SNEGSKA, per germline (reference sequence). J was trimmed by 8 bases and V by 6 bases; bases with no gene match: 5. The CDR3 DNA is TGCAGTGCAACTTGGGGGGGTACGCAGTATTTT. It specifies CSATWGGTQYF.

This clonotype was seen at least ten times. V is TRBV7-2 and J is TRBJ2-3; D ambiguous. Trimming cost V 1 base and J 1 base, with 9 bases left between them. CDR3 length: 15 residues. Germline V gives CDR1 SGHTA, CDR2 FQGNSA. The CDR3 here is CASSLDVSGTDTQYF. CDR3 coding DNA: TGTGCCAGCAGCTTAGACGTGTCGGGCACAGATACGCAGTATTTT.

This clonotype was detected ten times or more. V and J are TRBV7-2 and TRBJ1-6, with 9 bases aligning to TRBD1. Germline V lookup: CDR1 SGHTA, CDR2 FQGNSA. V shed 6 bases and J 8 bases; nucleotides not matched to a gene: 11. The CDR3 runs to 16 residues. The CDR3 is CASSITGTGSYSPLHF. The CDR3 coding sequence is TGTGCCAGCAGTATAACGGGGACAGGGTCATATTCACCCCTCCACTTT. Using reference TRBV7-2 and TRBJ1-6 for the parts outside the CDR3, the full variable domain is GAGVSQSPSNKVTEKGKDVELRCDPISGHTALYWYRQSLGQGLEFLIYFQGNSAPDKSGLPSDRFSAERTGGSVSTLTIQRTQQEDSAVYLCASSITGTGSYSPLHFGNGTRLTVT.

This clonotype was counted only a few times. The DNA for the CDR3 is TGTGCCCGTCGGGGATCTGGGGCCAACGTCCTGACTTTC. Encoded protein: CARRGSGANVLTF. The chain has TRBV10-3 and TRBJ2-6, with D perhaps matching TRBD2 (5 bases). Trimming pared 11 bases from V and 1 base from J, leaving 9 bases between. There are 13 residues in the CDR3. The germline CDR1 and CDR2 sequences are ENHRY and SYGVKD.

This clonotype was counted at least ten times. The gene calls are TRBV7-2 and TRBJ2-3; TRBD2 matches 8 bases. V shed 1 base and J 6 bases; nucleotides not matched to a gene: 9. The CDR3 totals 16 residues. Per germline, CDR1 SGHTA and CDR2 FQGNSA. CDR3 bases: TGTGCCAGCAGCTTAGTCGGGGGGGGTCGGCTGGATACGCAGTATTTT. Translating gives CASSLVGGGRLDTQYF.

The sample holds many counts of this clonotype. The chain links TRBV9 to TRBJ1-4; TRBD1 matches at 7 bases. The CDR3 has 17 residues. Germline V gene sequence: CDR1 SGDLS, CDR2 YYNGEE. Trimming cost V 0 bases and J 1 base; bases outside gene matches: 6. CDR3 in DNA: TGTGCCAGCAGCGTAGACGCAGGGGGGGGAACTAATGAAAAACTGTTTTTT. It is translated as CASSVDAGGGTNEKLFF.

This clonotype was counted at least ten times. The chain has TRBV6-2 or TRBV6-3 and TRBJ2-3, with 7 positions matching TRBD2. The CDR3 is made up of 15 amino acids. The V gene end was trimmed by 2 bases and the J gene end by 2 bases; junction bases not matched to a gene: 4. Germline V gene lookup returns CDR1 MNHEY and CDR2 SVGEGT. CDR3: CASSYGAGSTDTQYF. The CDR3 DNA sequence: TGTGCCAGCAGTTACGGAGCGGGGTCCACAGATACGCAGTATTTT.

Ten or more counts support this clonotype. This sequence joins TRBV7-2 and TRBJ2-2; TRBD2 aligns across 13 bases. Germline V gives CDR1 SGHTA, CDR2 FQGNSA. The V segment lost 5 bases and the J segment 0 bases; nucleotides outside the gene matches: 9. The CDR3 is made up of 19 amino acids. The CDR3 protein is CASSPDPGTSGTNTGELFF. The CDR3 DNA reads as TGTGCCAGCAGCCCAGACCCCGGGACTAGCGGGACGAACACCGGGGAGCTGTTTTTT.

This clonotype appeared many times. The CDR3 sequence: CAPDYHEQYF. The DNA of the CDR3 is TGTGCCCCCGACTACCACGAGCAGTACTTC. The chain has TRBV30 and TRBJ2-7, with D possibly TRBD2 on 5 matching bases. CDR3 size: 10 residues. V lost 8 bases to trimming and J lost 5 bases, with 10 bases between them. The germline V gene encodes CDR1 GTSNPN and CDR2 SVGIG (reference sequence).

The chain has TRBV28 and TRBJ1-5; D is undetermined. V was cut by 6 bases and J by 1 base, with 13 bases left in between. The length of the CDR3 is 15 residues. The germline CDR1 and CDR2 sequences are MDHEN and SYDVKM. Here the CDR3 reads CASSPKLGSNQPQHF. The DNA for the CDR3 is TGTGCCAGCAGCCCCAAGCTGGGAAGCAATCAGCCCCAGCATTTT.

The chain combines TRBV27 with TRBJ1-4, with 8 bases identical to TRBD1. The V and J ends lost 6 bases and 7 bases, in that order; junction bases with no gene match: 7. Germline CDR1 and CDR2: MNHEY and SMNVEV (reference sequence). CDR3 length: 14 residues. CDR3 DNA: TGTGCCAGCAGACTACAGGGGGTCAGTGAAAAACTGTTTTTT. Its translation is CASRLQGVSEKLFF.

This clonotype was observed a few times. The chain couples TRBV6-2 or TRBV6-3 to TRBJ2-2; 7 nucleotides match TRBD2. V lost 9 bases and J lost 7; bases outside the gene matches: 14. The CDR3 is 15 amino acids. Germline CDR1 and CDR2: MNHEY and SVGEGT. CDR3 bases: TGTGCCAGTCGCGCCGGCGGGAGTGGTAACGGGGAGCTGTTTTTT. Encoded protein: CASRAGGSGNGELFF.

This clonotype was counted many times. The gene calls are TRBV7-2 and TRBJ2-3, with a weak D call TRBD1 (6 bases). The CDR3 extends over 16 amino acids. The V gene lost 5 bases and the J gene lost 2 bases, with 17 bases spanning the gap. Germline V gene data show CDR1 as SGHTA and CDR2 as FQGNSA. CDR3 DNA: TGTGCCAGCAGCCATGCAGGGGACCCGATCACAGATACGCAGTATTTT. Translated: CASSHAGDPITDTQYF.

The CDR3 region is CSARDAGGYTDTQYF. The CDR3 DNA reads as TGCAGTGCTAGAGATGCGGGGGGGTACACAGATACGCAGTATTTT. The gene calls are TRBV20-1 and TRBJ2-3, with TRBD2 matching over 9 bases. J lost 2 bases, V lost 0 bases, and 3 bases had no gene match. Looked up from germline, CDR1 is DFQATT and CDR2 is SNEGSKA (reference sequence). This CDR3 comprises 15 residues.

This clonotype has ten or more counts. The rearrangement uses TRBV7-9 and TRBJ2-5; perhaps TRBD2 as D (5 bases). CDR1 and CDR2 from the germline V gene are SEHNR and FQNEAQ (reference sequence). This CDR3 contains 18 residues. V shed 5 bases and J shed 1 base, with 23 bases lying between them. The CDR3 sequence: CASSNEPPTWETQETQYF. The DNA for the CDR3 is TGTGCCAGCAGCAATGAACCCCCCACATGGGAGACCCAAGAGACCCAGTACTTC.

This clonotype was observed a handful of times. The chain has TRBV20-1 and TRBJ2-7; 12 bases agree with TRBD2. The CDR3 sequence is 15 residues long. The germline V gene encodes CDR1 DFQATT and CDR2 SNEGSKA (reference sequence). J lost 3 bases, V lost 5 bases, and 8 bases had no gene match. The CDR3 region has the DNA TGCAGTGCTCAGGGGGCGACTAGCGGGAGCTACGAGCAGTACTTC. Its protein is CSAQGATSGSYEQYF.

This chain uses TRBV25-1 with TRBJ2-1; 11 bases are shared with TRBD2. The CDR3 has 16 amino acids. V gave up 1 base and J gave up 3 bases; unmatched junction bases: 2. Per germline, CDR1 MGHDK and CDR2 SYGVNS. The DNA of the CDR3 is TGTGCCAGCAGTGAATTACTAGCGGGAGACTACAATGAGCAGTTCTTC. This codes for CASSELLAGDYNEQFF.

In this sample, this clonotype turned up a few times. V and J are TRBV5-5 and TRBJ1-3, with no clear D. CDR1 is SGHKS and CDR2 is YYEKEE in the germline V gene (reference sequence). The CDR3 runs to 17 residues. Trimming pared 0 bases from V and 0 bases from J, leaving 13 bases between. DNA for the CDR3: TGTGCCAGCAGCTTGGTTTCATTACCCAGCTCTGGAAACACCATATATTTT. Encoded protein: CASSLVSLPSSGNTIYF. The full variable domain, in which reference TRBV5-5 and TRBJ1-3 provide the parts outside the CDR3, is DAGVTQSPTHLIKTRGQQVTLRCSPISGHKSVSWYQQVLGQGPQFIFQYYEKEERGRGNFPDRFSARQFPNYSSELNVNALLLGDSALYLCASSLVSLPSSGNTIYFGEGSWLTVV.